The clone carrying this TCR beta chain occurred many times. The target antigen is unknown. CDR3 and TCR beta VDJ profiling relied on a genomic DNA template. TCRdb fed the reads into MiXCR, producing one record per CDR3 protein. The table lists 200,000 or so distinct CDR3 sequences, around three fifths of them singletons. This sample stems from a study of CD8+CD57+ T cells in acquired aplastic anemia. Points from the study as a whole: For CD8+ Simpson's diversity, patients and controls showed no significant difference. About 30 CD8+ CDR3 sequences occurred in both the patients and the controls.

The germline gives CDR1 LNHDA, CDR2 SQIVND (reference sequence). The CDR3 sequence is 16 residues long. V was cut by 3 bases and J by 0 bases, with 12 bases left in between. This clonotype originated in a human donor with severe aplastic anemia or a healthy control (not recorded which). This chain uses TRBV19 with TRBJ2-1; D is ambiguous. The sample was sorted CD4+, CD8+, or CD8+CD57+ T cells (not recorded which) from PBMCs. The chain's CDR3 is CASSIGLRSSYNEQFF. CDR3 DNA: TGTGCCAGTAGTATCGGGCTTCGGAGCTCCTACAATGAGCAGTTCTTC.